A selection of T cell receptor beta chains follows, all from one sample in a study of blood T cell repertoires in COVID-19. Only in-frame clones appear in the TCRdb table, and some are missing; sequencing was by immunoSEQ multiplex PCR. The data show about 68,000 clones, with 86% seen just once and approximately 4.1% held by the top ten. Sequencing was carried out using peripheral blood. Receptors originate from a man aged 50 or older with acute or convalescent COVID-19. CDR3s include the opening cysteine and the closing phenylalanine or tryptophan. A D gene is named only where the DNA matches it firmly. Size is stated for part of the rows, as once, few or many counts, or as a class when the clone is expanded.

TRBV5-3	TRBJ2-1	TRBD2	15	.	CARSFGLAGAHEQFF	TGTGCCAGAAGCTTCGGACTAGCGGGAGCCCATGAGCAGTTCTTC
TRBV19	TRBJ2-3	.	15	.	CASSSQASSTDTQYF	TGTGCCAGTAGTAGTCAGGCGAGCTCTACCGATACGCAGTATTTT
TRBV19	TRBJ1-2	.	14	.	CASSISGEDYGYTF	TGTGCCAGTAGTATAAGCGGAGAAGACTATGGCTACACCTTC
TRBV30	TRBJ1-2	.	11	.	CAWMTGIGYTF	TGTGCCTGGATGACCGGGATCGGCTACACCTTC
TRBV3-1/TRBV3-2	TRBJ1-1	.	17	.	CASSTSEVVWGNTEAFF	TGTGCCAGCAGCACCTCGGAGGTGGTTTGGGGAAACACTGAAGCTTTCTTT
TRBV5-5	TRBJ1-2	.	15	.	CASSPFIDRTHGYTF	TGTGCCAGCAGCCCTTTTATTGACAGGACCCACGGCTACACCTTC
TRBV7-9	TRBJ2-1	TRBD2	15	once	CASSKLAPSYNEQFF	TGTGCCAGCAGCAAACTAGCGCCCTCCTACAATGAGCAGTTCTTC
TRBV2	TRBJ1-4	TRBD1	15	few	CASSDPRDRGEKLFF	TGTGCCAGCAGCGACCCCCGGGACAGGGGTGAAAAACTGTTTTTT
TRBV6-2/TRBV6-3	TRBJ2-3	TRBD2	17	.	CASSYPTSGGTTDTQYF	TGTGCCAGCAGTTACCCGACTAGCGGGGGTACGACAGATACGCAGTATTTT
TRBV20-1	TRBJ1-1	.	10	.	CSVDRREAFF	TGCAGTGTAGATAGGCGGGAAGCTTTCTTT
TRBV6-4	TRBJ2-1	.	14	.	CASRRTSSYNEQFF	TGTGCCAGCAGGAGGACAAGCTCCTACAATGAGCAGTTCTTC
TRBV6-2/TRBV6-3	TRBJ2-6	.	15	once	CASSRAGAGANVLTF	TGTGCCAGCAGCCGCGCAGGGGCTGGGGCCAACGTCCTGACTTTC
TRBV7-9	TRBJ2-7	TRBD1	15	.	CASSLGTGGAYEQYF	TGTGCCAGCAGCTTAGGAACAGGGGGTGCCTACGAGCAGTACTTC